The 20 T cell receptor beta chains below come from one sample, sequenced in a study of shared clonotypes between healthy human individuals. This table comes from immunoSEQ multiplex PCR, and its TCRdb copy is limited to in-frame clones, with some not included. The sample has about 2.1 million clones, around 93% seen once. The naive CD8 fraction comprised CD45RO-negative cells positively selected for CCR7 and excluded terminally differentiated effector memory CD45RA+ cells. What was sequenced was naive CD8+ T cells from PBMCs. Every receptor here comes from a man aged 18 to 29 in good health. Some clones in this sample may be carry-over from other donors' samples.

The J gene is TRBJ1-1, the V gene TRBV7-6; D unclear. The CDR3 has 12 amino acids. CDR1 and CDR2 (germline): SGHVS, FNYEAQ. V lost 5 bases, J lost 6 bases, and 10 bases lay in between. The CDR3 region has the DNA TGTGCCAGCAGCCTAAATGGGGCTGAAGCTTTCTTT. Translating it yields CASSLNGAEAFF.

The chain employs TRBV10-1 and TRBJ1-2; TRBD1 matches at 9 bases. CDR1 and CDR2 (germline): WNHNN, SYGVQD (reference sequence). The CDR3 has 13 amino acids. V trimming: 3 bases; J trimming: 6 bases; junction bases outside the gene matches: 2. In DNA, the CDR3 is TGCGCCAGCAGTGATGGGACAGGGAATGGCTACACCTTC. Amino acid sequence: CASSDGTGNGYTF.

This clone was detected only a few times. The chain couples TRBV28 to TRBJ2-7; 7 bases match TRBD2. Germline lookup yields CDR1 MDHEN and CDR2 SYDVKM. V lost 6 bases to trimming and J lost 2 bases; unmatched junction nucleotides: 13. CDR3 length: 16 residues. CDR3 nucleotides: TGTGCCAGCAGATCGCGGCGGGAGAGTGGGACCTACGAGCAGTACTTC. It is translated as CASRSRRESGTYEQYF.

The chain's CDR3 is CASSPRGQGNTEAFF. The CDR3 DNA reads as TGCGCCAGCAGCCCAAGGGGACAGGGGAACACTGAAGCTTTCTTT. This rearrangement joins TRBV5-1 to TRBJ1-1; 9 positions match TRBD1. The V and J ends lost 4 bases and 1 base, in that order; junction bases with no gene match: 5. Germline values: CDR1 SGHRS, CDR2 YFSETQ. The CDR3 has 15 amino acids.

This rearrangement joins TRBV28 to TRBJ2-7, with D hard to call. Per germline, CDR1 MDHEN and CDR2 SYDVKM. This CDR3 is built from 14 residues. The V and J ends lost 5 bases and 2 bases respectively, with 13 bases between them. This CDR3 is CASSQRPNPYEQYF. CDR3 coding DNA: TGTGCCAGCAGTCAAAGGCCTAATCCCTACGAGCAGTACTTC.

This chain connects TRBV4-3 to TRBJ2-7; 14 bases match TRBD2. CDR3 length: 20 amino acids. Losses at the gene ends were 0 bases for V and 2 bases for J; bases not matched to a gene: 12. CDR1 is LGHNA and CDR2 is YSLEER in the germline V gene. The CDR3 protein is CASSQELVPGLAGVPYEQYF. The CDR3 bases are TGCGCCAGCAGCCAAGAGCTCGTTCCGGGACTAGCGGGAGTCCCCTACGAGCAGTACTTC.

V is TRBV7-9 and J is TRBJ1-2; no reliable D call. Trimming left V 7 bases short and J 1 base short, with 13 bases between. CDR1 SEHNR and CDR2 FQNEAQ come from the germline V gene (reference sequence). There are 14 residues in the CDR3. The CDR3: CASTPPAVNYGYTF. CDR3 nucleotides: TGTGCCAGCACCCCACCGGCAGTTAACTATGGCTACACCTTC. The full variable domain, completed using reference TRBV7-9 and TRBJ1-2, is DTGVSQNPRHKITKRGQNVTFRCDPISEHNRLYWYRQTLGQGPEFLTYFQNEAQLEKSRLLSDRFSAERPKGSFSTLEIQRTEQGDSAMYLCASTPPAVNYGYTFGSGTRLTVV.

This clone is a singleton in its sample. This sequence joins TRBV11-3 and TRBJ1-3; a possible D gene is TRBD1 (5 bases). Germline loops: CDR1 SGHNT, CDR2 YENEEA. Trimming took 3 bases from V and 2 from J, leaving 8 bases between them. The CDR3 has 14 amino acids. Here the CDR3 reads CASSFAGTGNTIYF. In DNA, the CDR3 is TGTGCCAGCAGCTTCGCAGGGACTGGAAACACCATATATTTT.

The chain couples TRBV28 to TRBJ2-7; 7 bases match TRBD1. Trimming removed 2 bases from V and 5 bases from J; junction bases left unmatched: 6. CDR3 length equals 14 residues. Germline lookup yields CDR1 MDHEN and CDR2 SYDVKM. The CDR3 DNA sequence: TGTGCCAGCAGTTTACCAGGGGGATTAAACGAGCAGTACTTC. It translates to CASSLPGGLNEQYF.

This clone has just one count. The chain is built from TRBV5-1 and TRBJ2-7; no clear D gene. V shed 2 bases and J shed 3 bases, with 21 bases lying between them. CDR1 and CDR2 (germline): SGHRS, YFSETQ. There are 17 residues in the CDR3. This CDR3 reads CASSFGLLVRQDYEQYF. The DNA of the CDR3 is TGCGCCAGCAGCTTTGGGCTCCTGGTACGGCAAGACTACGAGCAGTACTTC.

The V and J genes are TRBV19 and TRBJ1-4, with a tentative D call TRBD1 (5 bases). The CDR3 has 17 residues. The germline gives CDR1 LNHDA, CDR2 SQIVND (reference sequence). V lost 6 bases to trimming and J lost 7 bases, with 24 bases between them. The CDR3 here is CASSPNYRGKRGEKLFF. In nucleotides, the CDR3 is TGTGCCAGTAGCCCCAATTACCGGGGAAAAAGGGGTGAAAAACTGTTTTTT.

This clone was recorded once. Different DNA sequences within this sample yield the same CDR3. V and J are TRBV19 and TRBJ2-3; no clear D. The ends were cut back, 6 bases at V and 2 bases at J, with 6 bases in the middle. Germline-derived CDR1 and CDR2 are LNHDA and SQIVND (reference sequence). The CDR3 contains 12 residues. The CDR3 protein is CASSPHTDTQYF. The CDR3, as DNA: TGTGCCAGTAGCCCCCACACAGATACGCAGTATTTT.

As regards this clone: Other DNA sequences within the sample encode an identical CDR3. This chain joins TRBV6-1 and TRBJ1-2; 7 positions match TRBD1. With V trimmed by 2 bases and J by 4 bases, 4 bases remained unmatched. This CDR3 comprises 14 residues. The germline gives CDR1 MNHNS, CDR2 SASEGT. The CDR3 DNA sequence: TGTGCCAGCAGTGAACTAGGGACAGCCTATGGCTACACCTTC. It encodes CASSELGTAYGYTF.

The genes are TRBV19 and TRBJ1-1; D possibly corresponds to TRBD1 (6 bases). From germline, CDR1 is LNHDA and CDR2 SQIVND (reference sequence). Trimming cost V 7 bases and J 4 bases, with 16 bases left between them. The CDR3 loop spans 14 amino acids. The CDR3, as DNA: TGTGCCAGTACCCCCACGGGGGGCGGCACTGAAGCTTTCTTT. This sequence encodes CASTPTGGGTEAFF. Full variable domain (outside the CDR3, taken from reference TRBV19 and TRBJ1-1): DGGITQSPKYLFRKEGQNVTLSCEQNLNHDAMYWYRQDPGQGLRLIYYSQIVNDFQKGDIAEGYSVSREKKESFPLTVTSAQKNPTAFYLCASTPTGGGTEAFFGQGTRLTVV.

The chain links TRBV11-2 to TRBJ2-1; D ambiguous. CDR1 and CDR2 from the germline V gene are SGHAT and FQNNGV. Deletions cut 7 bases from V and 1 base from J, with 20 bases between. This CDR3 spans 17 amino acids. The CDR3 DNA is TGTGCCAGCATCTACCCCCGGGCAAGCGTGTCCTACAATGAGCAGTTCTTC. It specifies CASIYPRASVSYNEQFF.

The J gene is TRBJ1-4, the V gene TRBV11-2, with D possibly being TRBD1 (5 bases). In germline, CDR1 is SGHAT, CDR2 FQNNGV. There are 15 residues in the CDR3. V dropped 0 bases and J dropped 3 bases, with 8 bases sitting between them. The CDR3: CASSLEGASNEKLFF. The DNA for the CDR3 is TGTGCCAGCAGCTTAGAAGGGGCGTCTAATGAAAAACTGTTTTTT. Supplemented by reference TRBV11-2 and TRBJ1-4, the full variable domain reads EAGVAQSPRYKIIEKRQSVAFWCNPISGHATLYWYQQILGQGPKLLIQFQNNGVVDDSQLPKDRFSAERLKGVDSTLKIQPAKLEDSAVYLCASSLEGASNEKLFFGSGTQLSVL.

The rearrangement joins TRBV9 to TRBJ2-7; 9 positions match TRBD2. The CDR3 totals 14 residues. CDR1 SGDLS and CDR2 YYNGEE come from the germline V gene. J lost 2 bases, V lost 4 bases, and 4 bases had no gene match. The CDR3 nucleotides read TGTGCCAGCAGCCTAAGCGGGGGGACCTACGAGCAGTACTTC. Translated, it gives CASSLSGGTYEQYF.

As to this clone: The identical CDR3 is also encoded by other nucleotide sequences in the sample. CDR3 coding DNA: TGTGCCAGTAGTATAGCGGGGAATCAGCCCCAGCATTTT. Translation: CASSIAGNQPQHF. This chain connects TRBV19 to TRBJ1-5; unclear D gene. This CDR3 has 13 residues. CDR1 is LNHDA, CDR2 SQIVND, per germline (reference sequence). With 1 base removed from V and 4 bases from J, the gap between germline ends came to 5 bases.

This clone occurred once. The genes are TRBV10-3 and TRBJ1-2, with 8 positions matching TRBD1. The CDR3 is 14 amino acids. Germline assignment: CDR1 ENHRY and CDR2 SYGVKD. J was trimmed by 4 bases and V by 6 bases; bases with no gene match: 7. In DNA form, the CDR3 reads TGTGCCATCAGGGATGGGACAGGCCTCTATGGCTACACCTTC. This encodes CAIRDGTGLYGYTF.

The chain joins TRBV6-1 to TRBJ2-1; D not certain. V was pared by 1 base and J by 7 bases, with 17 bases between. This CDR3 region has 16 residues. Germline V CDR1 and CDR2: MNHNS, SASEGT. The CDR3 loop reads CASSEDPSTLWNEQFF. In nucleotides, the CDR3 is TGTGCCAGCAGTGAAGACCCTAGTACCCTTTGGAATGAGCAGTTCTTC.